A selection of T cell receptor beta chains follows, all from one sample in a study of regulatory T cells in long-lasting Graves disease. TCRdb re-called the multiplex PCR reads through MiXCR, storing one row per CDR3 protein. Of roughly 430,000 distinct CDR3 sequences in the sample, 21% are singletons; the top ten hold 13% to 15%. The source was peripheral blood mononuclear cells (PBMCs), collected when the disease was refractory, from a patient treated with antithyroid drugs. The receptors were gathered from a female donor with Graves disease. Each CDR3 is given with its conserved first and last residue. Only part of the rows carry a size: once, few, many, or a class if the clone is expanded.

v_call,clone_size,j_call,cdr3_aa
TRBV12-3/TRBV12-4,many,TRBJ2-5,CASSFGLAGGEETQYF
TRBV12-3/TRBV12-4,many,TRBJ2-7,CASSSMAADYEQYF
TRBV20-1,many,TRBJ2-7,CSALRTSGSLSEQYF
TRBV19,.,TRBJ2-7,CASSITGGFYEQYF
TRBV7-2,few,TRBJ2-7,CASSPVMAALYEQYF
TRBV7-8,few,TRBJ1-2,CASSTGTGFGYGYTF
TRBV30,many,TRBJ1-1,CAWSVNSRGVVAFF
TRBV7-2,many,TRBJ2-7,CASSEGLVGEQYF
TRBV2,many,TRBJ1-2,CASDTSGRQMGYGYTF
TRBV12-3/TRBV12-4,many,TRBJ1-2,CASSPRFGYGYTF
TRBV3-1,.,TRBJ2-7,CASSRPHEQYF
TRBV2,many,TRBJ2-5,CASSELGMETQYF
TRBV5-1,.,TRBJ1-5,CASSATGVSNQPQHF
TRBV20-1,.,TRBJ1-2,CSASIGTGDHGYTF
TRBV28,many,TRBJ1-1,CASSFGGTEAFF
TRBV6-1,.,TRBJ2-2,CASRGALKGGELFF
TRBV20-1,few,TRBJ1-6,CSATQTGILNSPLHF
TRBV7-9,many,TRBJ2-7,CASSLASSGKNEQYF
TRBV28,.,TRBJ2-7,CASSLRRDRTYEQYF
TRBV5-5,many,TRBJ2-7,CASSLGSGKAYEQYF
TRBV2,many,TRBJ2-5,CASASASYQETQYF
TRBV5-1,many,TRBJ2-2,CASSTGGTSGTGELFF
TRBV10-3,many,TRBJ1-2,CAISESGGSYGYTF
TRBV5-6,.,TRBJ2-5,CASSLQPGEGETQYF
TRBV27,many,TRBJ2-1,CASRLGPLDEQFF
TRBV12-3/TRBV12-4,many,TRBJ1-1,CASSLGGASTEAFF
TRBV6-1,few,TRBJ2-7,CASTWREVYYEQYF
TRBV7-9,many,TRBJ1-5,CASSPDRVGNQPQHF
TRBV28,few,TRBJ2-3,CASSLWGGDDTQYF
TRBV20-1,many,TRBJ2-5,CSASDVSGNQETQYF
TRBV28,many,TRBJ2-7,CASLGGGKQYF
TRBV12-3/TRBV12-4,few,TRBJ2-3,CASSPTGANTDTQYF
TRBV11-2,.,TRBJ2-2,CASSPWAGTNTGELFF
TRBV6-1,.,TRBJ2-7,CASSEAGLDRYEQYF
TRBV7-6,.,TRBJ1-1,CASNLDGTEAFF
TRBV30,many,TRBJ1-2,CAWSVLRENYGYTF
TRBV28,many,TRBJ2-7,CASSLSSTGGNEQYF